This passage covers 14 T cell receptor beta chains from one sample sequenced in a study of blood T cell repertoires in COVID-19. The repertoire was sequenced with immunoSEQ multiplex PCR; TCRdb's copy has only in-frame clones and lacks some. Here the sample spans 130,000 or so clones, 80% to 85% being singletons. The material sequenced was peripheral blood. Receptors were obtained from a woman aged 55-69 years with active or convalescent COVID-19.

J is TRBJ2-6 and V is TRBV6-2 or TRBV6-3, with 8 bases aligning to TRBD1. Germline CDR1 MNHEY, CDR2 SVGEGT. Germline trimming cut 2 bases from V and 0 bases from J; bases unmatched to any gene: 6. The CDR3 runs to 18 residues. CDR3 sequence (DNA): TGTGCCAGCAGTTACCCCGGACAGGGAATCTCTGGGGCCAACGTCCTGACTTTC. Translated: CASSYPGQGISGANVLTF.

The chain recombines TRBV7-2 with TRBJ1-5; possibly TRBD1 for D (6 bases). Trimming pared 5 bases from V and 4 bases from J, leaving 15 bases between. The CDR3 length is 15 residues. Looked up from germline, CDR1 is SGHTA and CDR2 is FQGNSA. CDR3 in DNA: TGTGCCAGCAGCACCGGGTCAAGGGGGAATCAGCCCCAGCATTTT. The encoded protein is CASSTGSRGNQPQHF.

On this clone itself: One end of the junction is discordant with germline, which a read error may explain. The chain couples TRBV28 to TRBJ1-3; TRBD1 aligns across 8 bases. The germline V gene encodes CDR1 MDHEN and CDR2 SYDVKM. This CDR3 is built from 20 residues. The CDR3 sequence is CSQQLSPHKFPGTGIFSVYF. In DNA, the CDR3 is TGCTCTCAGCAGTTAAGCCCCCACAAATTCCCCGGGACAGGAATTTTTTCGGTGTATTTT.

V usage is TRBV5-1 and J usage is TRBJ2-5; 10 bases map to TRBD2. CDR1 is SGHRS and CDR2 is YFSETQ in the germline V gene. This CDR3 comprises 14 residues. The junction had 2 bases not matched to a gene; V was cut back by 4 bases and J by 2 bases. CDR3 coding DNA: TGCGCCAGCAGCGGGACTAGCGCTCAAGAGACCCAGTACTTC. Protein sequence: CASSGTSAQETQYF.

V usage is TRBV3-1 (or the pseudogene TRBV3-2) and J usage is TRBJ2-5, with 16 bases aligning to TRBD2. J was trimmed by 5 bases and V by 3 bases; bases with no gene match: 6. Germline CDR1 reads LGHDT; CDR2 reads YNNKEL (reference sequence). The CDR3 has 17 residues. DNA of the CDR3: TGTGCCAGCAGCCAGGGGACTAGCGGGAGGGCCCGGGAGACCCAGTACTTC. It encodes CASSQGTSGRARETQYF.

This CDR3 reads CASSEGGNLGNEKLFF. CDR3 DNA: TGTGCCAGCAGTGAAGGAGGGAATCTAGGTAATGAAAAACTGTTTTTT. The chain combines TRBV6-1 with TRBJ1-4, with D unclear. Germline loops: CDR1 MNHNS, CDR2 SASEGT. This CDR3 region has 16 residues. Trimming took 1 base from V and 4 from J, leaving 13 bases between them.

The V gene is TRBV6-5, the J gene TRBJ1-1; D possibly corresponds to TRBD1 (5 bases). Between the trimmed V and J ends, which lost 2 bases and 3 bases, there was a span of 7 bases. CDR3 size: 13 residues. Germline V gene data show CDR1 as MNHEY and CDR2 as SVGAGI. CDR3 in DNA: TGTGCCAGCAGTTACCAGGGTGACACTGAAGCTTTCTTT. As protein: CASSYQGDTEAFF.

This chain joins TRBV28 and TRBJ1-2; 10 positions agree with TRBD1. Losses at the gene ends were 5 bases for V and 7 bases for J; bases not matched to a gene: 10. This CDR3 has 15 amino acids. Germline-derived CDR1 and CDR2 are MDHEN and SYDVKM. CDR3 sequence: CASSQGTGATIGYTF. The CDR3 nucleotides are TGTGCCAGCAGTCAGGGGACAGGGGCCACAATTGGCTACACCTTC.

Here the CDR3 DNA reads TGTGCCAGCAGCTTAGGCTTGACAGGGGGCGTCCCGCATGGCTACACCTTC. Residues: CASSLGLTGGVPHGYTF. The V call is TRBV7-8, the J call TRBJ1-2, with 10 bases aligning to TRBD1. J lost 6 bases, V lost 1 base, and 11 bases had no gene match. The CDR3 is made up of 17 amino acids. Germline CDR1 and CDR2: SGHVS and FQNEAQ.

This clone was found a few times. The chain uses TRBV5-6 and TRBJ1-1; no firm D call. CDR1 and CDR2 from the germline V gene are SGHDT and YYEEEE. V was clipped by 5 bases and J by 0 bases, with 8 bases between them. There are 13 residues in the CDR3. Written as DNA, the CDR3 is TGTGCCAGCAGAGCGACCGTGAACACTGAAGCTTTCTTT. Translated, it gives CASRATVNTEAFF.

The CDR3 coding sequence is TGTGCCAGCAGCCAAGATAGGGACTACTATGGCTACACCTTC. It is translated as CASSQDRDYYGYTF. V is TRBV4-2 and J is TRBJ1-2, with D possibly matching TRBD1 (5 bases). The CDR3 spans 14 residues. The V end lost 0 bases, the J end lost 3 bases, and 8 bases lay between the germline ends. Per the germline V gene, CDR1 is LGHNA and CDR2 is YNFKEQ.

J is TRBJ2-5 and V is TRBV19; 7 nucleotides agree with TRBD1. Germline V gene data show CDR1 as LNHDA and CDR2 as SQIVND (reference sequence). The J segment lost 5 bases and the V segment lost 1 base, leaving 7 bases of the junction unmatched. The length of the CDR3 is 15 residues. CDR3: CASSIGGGAWETQYF. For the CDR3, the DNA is TGTGCCAGTAGTATAGGAGGGGGCGCATGGGAGACCCAGTACTTC.

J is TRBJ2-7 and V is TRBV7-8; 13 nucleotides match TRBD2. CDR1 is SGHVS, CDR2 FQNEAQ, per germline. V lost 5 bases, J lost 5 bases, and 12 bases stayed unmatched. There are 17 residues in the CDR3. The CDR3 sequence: CASSGGTSGTLRHEQYF. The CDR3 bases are TGTGCCAGCAGCGGAGGGACTAGCGGGACGTTACGCCACGAGCAGTACTTC.

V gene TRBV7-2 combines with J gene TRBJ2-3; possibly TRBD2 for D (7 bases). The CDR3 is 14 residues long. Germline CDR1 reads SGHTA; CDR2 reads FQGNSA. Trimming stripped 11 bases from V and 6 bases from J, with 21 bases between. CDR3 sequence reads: CASGGGGPPDTQYF. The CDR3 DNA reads TGTGCCTCGGGGGGCGGAGGCCCCCCGGATACGCAGTATTTT.